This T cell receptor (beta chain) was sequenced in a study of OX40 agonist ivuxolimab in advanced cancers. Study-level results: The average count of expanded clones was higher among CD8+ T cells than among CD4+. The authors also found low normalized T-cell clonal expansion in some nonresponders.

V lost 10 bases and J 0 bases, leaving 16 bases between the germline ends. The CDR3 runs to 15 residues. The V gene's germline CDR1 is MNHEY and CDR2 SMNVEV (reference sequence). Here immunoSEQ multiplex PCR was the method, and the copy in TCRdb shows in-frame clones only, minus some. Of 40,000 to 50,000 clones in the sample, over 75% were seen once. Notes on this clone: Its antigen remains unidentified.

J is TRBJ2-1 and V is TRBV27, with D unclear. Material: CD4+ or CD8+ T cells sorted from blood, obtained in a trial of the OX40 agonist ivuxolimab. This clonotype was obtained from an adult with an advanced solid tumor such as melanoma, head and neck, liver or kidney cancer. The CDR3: CATVGRGSSYNEQFF. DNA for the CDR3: TGTGCCACCGTAGGTCGCGGTAGCTCCTACAATGAGCAGTTCTTC.